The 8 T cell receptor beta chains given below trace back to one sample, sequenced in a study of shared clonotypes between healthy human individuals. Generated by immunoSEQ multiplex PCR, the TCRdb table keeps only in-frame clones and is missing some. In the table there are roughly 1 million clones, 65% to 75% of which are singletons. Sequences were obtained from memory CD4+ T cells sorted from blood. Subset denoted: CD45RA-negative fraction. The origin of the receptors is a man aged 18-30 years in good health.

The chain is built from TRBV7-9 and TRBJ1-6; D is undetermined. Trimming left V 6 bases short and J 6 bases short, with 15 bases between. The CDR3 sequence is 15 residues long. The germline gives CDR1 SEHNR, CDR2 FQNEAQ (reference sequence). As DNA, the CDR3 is TGTGCCAGCAGTGATAGGGAGAACGGTAATTCACCCCTCCACTTT. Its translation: CASSDRENGNSPLHF. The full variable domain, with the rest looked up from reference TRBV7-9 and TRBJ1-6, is DTGVSQNPRHKITKRGQNVTFRCDPISEHNRLYWYRQTLGQGPEFLTYFQNEAQLEKSRLLSDRFSAERPKGSFSTLEIQRTEQGDSAMYLCASSDRENGNSPLHFGNGTRLTVT.

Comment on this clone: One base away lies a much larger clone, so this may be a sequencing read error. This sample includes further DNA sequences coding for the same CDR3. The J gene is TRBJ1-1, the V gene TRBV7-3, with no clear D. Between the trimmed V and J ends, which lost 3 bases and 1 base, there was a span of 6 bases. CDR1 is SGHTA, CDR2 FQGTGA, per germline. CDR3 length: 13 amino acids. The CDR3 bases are TGTGCCAGCAGCTTCGGCAGGAACACTGAAGCTTTCTTT. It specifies CASSFGRNTEAFF.

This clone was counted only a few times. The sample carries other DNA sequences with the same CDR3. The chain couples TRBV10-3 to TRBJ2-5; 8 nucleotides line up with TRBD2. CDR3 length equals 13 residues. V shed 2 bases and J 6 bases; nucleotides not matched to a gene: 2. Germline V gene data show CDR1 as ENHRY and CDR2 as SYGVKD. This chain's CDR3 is CAISERGGQTQYF. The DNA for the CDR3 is TGTGCCATCAGTGAGCGGGGGGGACAGACCCAGTACTTC.

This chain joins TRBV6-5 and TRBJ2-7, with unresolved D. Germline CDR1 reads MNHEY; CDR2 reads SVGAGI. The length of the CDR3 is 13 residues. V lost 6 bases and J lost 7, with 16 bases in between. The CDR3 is CASRTHLNVEQYF. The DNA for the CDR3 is TGTGCCAGCAGAACCCACCTAAATGTGGAGCAGTACTTC.

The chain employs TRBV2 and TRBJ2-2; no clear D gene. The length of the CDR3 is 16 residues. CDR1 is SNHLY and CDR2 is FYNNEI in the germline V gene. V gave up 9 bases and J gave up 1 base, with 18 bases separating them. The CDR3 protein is CASKTGSYLNTGELFF. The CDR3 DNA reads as TGTGCCAGTAAAACTGGAAGTTACCTGAACACCGGGGAGCTGTTTTTT.

CDR3 loop: CAWGRKSRNTGELFF. The CDR3 nucleotides read TGTGCCTGGGGGCGTAAGTCTAGGAACACCGGGGAGCTGTTTTTT. The gene calls are TRBV30 and TRBJ2-2, with D unclear. The CDR3 covers 15 residues. The germline CDR1 and CDR2 sequences are GTSNPN and SVGIG (reference sequence). V lost 5 bases and J 1 base, leaving 14 bases between the germline ends.

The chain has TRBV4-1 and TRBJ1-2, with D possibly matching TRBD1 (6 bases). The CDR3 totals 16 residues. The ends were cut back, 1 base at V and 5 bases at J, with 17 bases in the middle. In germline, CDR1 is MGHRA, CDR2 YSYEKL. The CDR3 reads CASSQGGVDRLYGYTF. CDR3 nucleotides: TGCGCCAGCAGCCAAGGGGGGGTCGACAGGCTGTATGGCTACACCTTC.

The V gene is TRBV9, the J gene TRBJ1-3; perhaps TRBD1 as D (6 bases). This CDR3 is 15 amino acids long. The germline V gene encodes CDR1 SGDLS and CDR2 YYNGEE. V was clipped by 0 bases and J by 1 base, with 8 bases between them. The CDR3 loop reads CASSVAQGSGNTIYF. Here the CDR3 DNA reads TGTGCCAGCAGCGTAGCGCAGGGGTCTGGAAACACCATATATTTT.